This TCR beta chain came from a study of cytomegalovirus exposure and HLA in healthy donors (dated by TCRdb to between 2016 and 2019). Regarding the complete study: A later analysis indicated that the 120 or so validation repertoires were generated on the platform also employed for the 666 repertoires of the first cohort. The study was designed to test whether signatures of past pathogen exposure could be identified by cataloging public T cell receptors. To predict cytomegalovirus infection status, the study combined high-throughput TCR immunosequencing, statistical association of individual TCRs with disease status, and machine learning. Besides the first cohort of 550 to 750 subjects, a separate validation cohort made up of 95 to 150 different subjects was used.

The donors were included in the validation cohort of approximately 120 subjects, a group kept apart from the roughly 700-subject first cohort. What the work shows at the level of the full study, not this receptor alone: A total of some 180 TCR beta chains were listed by the study as associated with cytomegalovirus. The validation cohort had no HLA typing available for a later analysis, so co-occurrence within that cohort was assessed over all 120 or so repertoires. It was suggested by the authors that the approach could potentially be generalized to other disease states and immunological phenotypes. The classifier was reported to diagnose cytomegalovirus status with high specificity and sensitivity in both the original cohort and the validation cohort. Most TCR sequences were observed very rarely across donors, whereas some public TCRs were present in many individuals. In vitro tests confirmed that a few of the cytomegalovirus-associated TCR beta chains recognize cytomegalovirus antigens. Of the cluster scores, 85% to 95% were above 0 in a later analysis, which found that TCRs clustered in the first cohort also tended to co-occur in the 120 validation repertoires.

The library was prepared using the immunoSEQ multiplex PCR assay. Processing in the source paper ran as follows. A statistical classification framework was built for diagnosing cytomegalovirus status from the catalog of TCR beta chain sequences. TCRdb retrieved this table from immuneACCESS and kept in-frame rearrangements only. Not all clones are present; in checked studies, unresolved V genes account for under half, and no reason is known for the remainder. V and J calls and clone size are copied from that table; D and trimming were computed from the DNA. The sample table lists tens of thousands of clones, about 96% of them with a count of one. Clones ranked in the top ten supply less than 1.5% of the sample. Notes on this clone: The antigen this receptor binds is unknown. Qualities for individual bases were not recorded, and no much larger clone is one base off.

The TCR was taken from a woman under 30 in good health and CMV-seronegative. What was sequenced was PBMCs.

The DNA is TGTGCCAGCAGCAAAGTATACAGGGAGGGGACTGAAGCTTTCTTT. Translated, it reads CASSKVYREGTEAFF. The chain employs TRBV21-1 and TRBJ1-1. TRBV21-1 is a pseudogene segment. There are 15 amino acids in the CDR3, from cysteine to phenylalanine inclusive. The DNA shown is the 45-base CDR3, in frame from base 1.